This is a list of T cell receptor beta chains from one sample in a study of shared clonotypes between healthy human individuals. Data came from immunoSEQ multiplex PCR; TCRdb stores just in-frame clones and leaves some out. This table holds about 680,000 clones, 55% to 75% found once. The sample taken for sequencing was memory CD4+ T cells sorted from blood. These receptors originate from a woman aged 25 to 39 in good health. The CDR3 runs from the conserved cysteine through the conserved F or W. D genes are given only for firm matches. The size entry is marked missing in some rows and otherwise reads once, few, many or a size class.

d_gene | abundance | j_gene | v_gene | CDR3nt | CDR3aa
NA | NA | TRBJ2-3 | TRBV7-3 | TGTGCCACCCAGGCTAGCACAGATACGCAGTATTTT | CATQASTDTQYF
NA | few | TRBJ2-5 | TRBV28 | TGTGCCAGCAGTCCGCAAAGGGAGACCCAGTACTTC | CASSPQRETQYF
NA | NA | TRBJ1-1 | TRBV5-1 | TGCGCCAGCAGCTGGGACAAGCCGGCGAACACTGAAGCTTTCTTT | CASSWDKPANTEAFF
NA | NA | TRBJ1-2 | TRBV28 | TGTGCCAGCCGGACCGGCGTAGGCTACACCTTC | CASRTGVGYTF
TRBD1 | NA | TRBJ1-2 | TRBV11-2 | TGTGCCAGCAGCTCCAGGGACAGGGACCGAGAACTCTATGGCTACACCTTC | CASSSRDRDRELYGYTF
NA | NA | TRBJ1-2 | TRBV5-1 | TGCGCCAGCAGCTCGGGCCTGGAAGGCTATGGCTACACCTTC | CASSSGLEGYGYTF
TRBD2 | NA | TRBJ2-3 | TRBV28 | TGTGCCAGCAGTTCCCATAGCGGGGGCACAGATACGCAGTATTTT | CASSSHSGGTDTQYF
NA | once | TRBJ1-4 | TRBV7-9 | TGTGCCAGCAGCTCCCCCTCTGAAAAACTGTTTTTT | CASSSPSEKLFF
NA | NA | TRBJ1-1 | TRBV6-6 | TGTGCCAGCAATAGACCGGACGGAAGAGAAGCTTTCTTT | CASNRPDGREAFF
NA | NA | TRBJ2-1 | TRBV27 | TGTGCCAGCAGTTCTAGACCGATTACTTCCTACAATGAGCAGTTCTTC | CASSSRPITSYNEQFF
NA | NA | TRBJ1-1 | TRBV2 | TGTGCCAGCAGAGGACGGGGCACTGAAGCTTTCTTT | CASRGRGTEAFF
NA | NA | TRBJ1-2 | TRBV5-1 | TGCGCCAGCAGCTTGGGACAGGACGTTCGGGGCTACACCTTC | CASSLGQDVRGYTF
NA | NA | TRBJ1-1 | TRBV5-8 | TGTGCCAGCAGCCAAAACCTAAGGTTGAACACTGAAGCTTTCTTT | CASSQNLRLNTEAFF
NA | many | TRBJ1-5 | TRBV4-1 | TGCGCCAGCAGCCAAGATCCGGGAGGACAGCCCCAGCATTTT | CASSQDPGGQPQHF
NA | NA | TRBJ1-2 | TRBV30 | TGTGCCTGGCGTGCGAGTCCCCGCGCCTTC | CAWRASPRAF
NA | once | TRBJ2-2 | TRBV4-1 | TGCGCCAGCAGCCGGGGGCCGTCCCGATCGAGCACCGGGGAGCTGTTTTTT | CASSRGPSRSSTGELFF
NA | few | TRBJ1-4 | TRBV7-9 | TGTGCCAGCAGCCCTGGGAAGGCTAATGAAAAACTGTTTTTT | CASSPGKANEKLFF
TRBD1 | NA | TRBJ1-1 | TRBV30 | TGTGCCTGGACGCCCCCCCTGGACAGGCTTGAAGCTTTCTTT | CAWTPPLDRLEAFF
TRBD1 | NA | TRBJ1-2 | TRBV7-6 | TGTGCCAGCAGCTCCGGACAGGACTATGGCTACACCTTC | CASSSGQDYGYTF
TRBD2 | NA | TRBJ2-7 | TRBV30 | TGTGCCTGTACTAGCGGGAGTAGTCATCGGGGCGAGCAGTACTTC | CACTSGSSHRGEQYF
TRBD1 | many | TRBJ1-2 | TRBV4-2 | TGTGCCAGCAGCCAAGATTGGGACAGAGCCTATGGCTACACCTTC | CASSQDWDRAYGYTF
NA | once | TRBJ1-2 | TRBV10-2 | TGCGCCAGCAGTCGGGAGGACTATGGCTACACCTTC | CASSREDYGYTF
NA | NA | TRBJ2-7 | TRBV27 | TGTGCCAGCAGTTTATATTCTGGGGGCGAGCAGTACTTC | CASSLYSGGEQYF
TRBD1 | many | TRBJ2-7 | TRBV7-9 | TGTGCCAGCAGCGTGACAGGGGACGAGCAGTACTTC | CASSVTGDEQYF
NA | NA | TRBJ1-1 | TRBV7-9 | TGTGCCAGCAGCTTATATCCTGCAAACACTGAAGCTTTCTTT | CASSLYPANTEAFF
TRBD2 | few | TRBJ2-3 | TRBV27 | TGTGCCAGCAGTTTAACTAGCGGTAGTACAGATACGCAGTATTTT | CASSLTSGSTDTQYF
NA | NA | TRBJ2-1 | TRBV4-1 | TGCGCCAGCAGCCACAAAATCCTCTCCTACAATGAGCAGTTCTTC | CASSHKILSYNEQFF
TRBD1 | NA | TRBJ2-7 | TRBV27 | TGTGCCAGCAGTTTCCGGGACAGGCGTGCCGAGCAGTACTTC | CASSFRDRRAEQYF